This T cell receptor beta chain was observed in a study of T cell responses to AZD1222 COVID-19 vaccine. Study at large: Second-dose timings of about 4 or about 12 weeks were pooled.

Sequencing was performed with immunoSEQ multiplex PCR; in TCRdb, only in-frame clones are kept and a portion is missing. This table holds about 120,000 clones, 75% to 90% found once. Study conclusions and caveats: Just a handful of AZD1222 recipients tested seropositive at baseline. Reports indicate that nearly half of spike-specific TCRs are directed at unmutated variant regions. Donors, mostly white British, included more females; clonal diversity was possibly underestimated.

This CDR3 contains 15 residues. Trimming took 0 bases from V and 0 from J, leaving 9 bases between them. About this clone: Its specificity is unknown.

The receptor comes from an adult in good health. The V gene is TRBV23-1, the J gene TRBJ2-7; weak D call: TRBD2 (5 bases). TRBV23-1 is marked as an open reading frame, function uncertain. The starting material was peripheral blood, obtained on day 0 of AZD1222 vaccination. The CDR3 loop reads CASSQSIGNSYEQYF. The CDR3 DNA is TGCGCCAGCAGTCAATCGATCGGGAACTCCTACGAGCAGTACTTC.